The text below deals with one TCR beta chain. As yet, its antigen is unknown. Germline lookup yields CDR1 SEHNR and CDR2 FQNEAQ (reference sequence). The CDR3 sequence is 13 residues long. With the 5' RACE reads reprocessed, TCRdb shows one record per CDR3 protein and no DNA. The data show about 390,000 distinct CDR3 sequences, and the top ten clones hold about 11%. The data originate from a study of T cells expressing NK-cell markers. Whole-study findings and limits: The contribution of dominant NKG2C+ clonotypes to CD8+ T cells in six donors was roughly 1.0-7.5%.

This chain joins TRBV7-9 and TRBJ1-2; lacking DNA, the TRBD1 call made by TCRdb goes unchecked. The origin of this receptor is a woman between 45 and 60 years old in good health. The sample taken for sequencing was blood T cells: a sorted CD56 or NKG2C T cell subset, CD4+ or CD8+ T cells, or bulk PBMC T cells (not recorded which). This CDR3 is CASGREQGRGYTF.